This TCR beta chain was sequenced during a study of Ad26.COV2.S vaccination and SARS-CoV-2 variants (dated by TCRdb to the early 2020s). Study-level background: Vaccine-arm donors came from COV1001, a multicentre, randomized, double-blind, placebo-controlled phase I-IIa trial of Ad26.COV2.S in healthy adults. Ad26.COV2.S was administered intramuscularly at a dose of 5x10^10 or 1x10^11 viral particles, either as one shot or as two shots given 56 days apart. The specificity and breadth of SARS-CoV-2-reactive T cell receptors after Ad26.COV2.S vaccination were assessed by TCRbeta repertoire sequencing. A total of 32 samples were included in the TCR-sequenced set, comprising about 20 Ad26.COV2.S vaccine recipients, 5 placebo recipients and 8 SARS-CoV-2 convalescent individuals. Participants in the trial were split at random into five groups of five each, receiving low-dose or high-dose Ad26.COV2.S once or twice, or else placebo on both occasions. Blinding of investigators to trial group allocation was maintained during experiments and outcome assessment. Summary of the overall study and its limitations: Spike-specific TCR breadth was higher in Ad26.COV2.S recipients than in placebo recipients (P = 0.0014). Comparing responses between vaccine doses or regimens was not something the study was powered to do. Vaccine and placebo recipients had similar non-spike TCR breadth, a finding consistent with the vaccine containing only spike. After vaccination, substantial breadth of spike-specific CD8+ and CD4+ T cell responses was reported. The authors noted that the TCR breadth and depth analyses may have underestimated total T cell responses.

The immunoSEQ Assay was used to sequence TCRbeta CDR3 regions. After extraction, genomic DNA underwent amplification by bias-controlled multiplex PCR, followed by high-throughput sequencing. The study's own analysis went as follows. To quantify the absolute abundance of each unique TCRbeta CDR3 region, sequences were collapsed and filtered. T cell fraction was estimated by normalization of TCRbeta template counts to usable DNA, with usable DNA being measured through amplification of reference genes present in all nucleated cells. Repertoire TCRs were annotated as SARS-CoV-2-specific when V gene, CDR3 amino acid sequence and J gene were exactly matched to a known reactive TCR set. MIRA supplied the reference SARS-CoV-2 TCR set, which was filtered for enrichment in COVID-19-positive ImmuneCODE repertoires so that public or cross-reactive TCRs were removed. Using the MIRA antigens, annotated TCRs were further analysed by specific ORF or by position within an ORF. Breadth was defined as the number of annotated unique rearrangements divided by the total number of unique productive rearrangements, and depth was defined as the summed frequency of the annotated unique rearrangements. Two-sided Wilcoxon rank-sum tests were used to compare TCR breadth between groups. TCRdb's version of the immuneACCESS table is confined to in-frame rearrangements and falls short of the full clone set. An unresolved V gene accounts for under half of the shortfall where checked; the remainder is of unknown origin. The V and J calls and the clone size are those of that table, but D and trimming were determined from the DNA. For this sample the table gives 330,000 or so clones, of which approximately 87% were detected only once. Jointly, the top ten make up 5.5% of the sample.

The treatment or condition tag for this specimen amounts to: some 19 received Ad26.COV2.S at low or high dose, single or two shots; about 5 received placebo; per-sample allocation not given. For vaccine and placebo recipients, repertoires were sequenced using samples collected on day 63 after the first injection. Cohort 1b enrolled 20 to 30 adults aged 18-55 years at a single site in Boston, USA, between 29 July and 7 August 2020. As a vaccine, Ad26.COV2.S was a replication-incompetent adenovirus type 26 vector that expressed a prefusion-stabilized SARS-CoV-2 spike protein derived from the original Wuhan strain. As for this clone: This receptor's antigen is unknown. Base qualities are missing; no much larger clone stands one base away.

Sequencing was performed on peripheral blood, taken in a trial of Ad26.COV2.S vaccine versus placebo. The origin of this receptor is a person between 18 and 59 years old who received the Ad26.COV2.S COVID-19 vaccine or a placebo.

CDR3 reads: CASSSLAGLPTDTQYF. The DNA sequence is as follows: TGTGCCAGCAGTTCACTAGCGGGGCTACCCACAGATACGCAGTATTTT. This chain is built from TRBV6-5 and TRBJ2-3; TRBD2 agrees with 10 junctional bases. As encoded in the germline V gene, CDR1 is MNHEY while CDR2 is SVGAGI. The CDR3 spans 16 residues, from the cysteine through the phenylalanine. The sequence is cut down to CDR3 DNA, 48 bases in frame from base 1. Relative to germline, V is missing 4 bases and J is missing 2 bases, with 6 bases of the junction outside any gene match.